The clone carrying this TCR beta chain occurred many times. TCRdb passed the reads through MiXCR, listing each CDR3 protein once. The sample records about 80,000 distinct CDR3 sequences, around 3.5% being singletons. The data belong to a study of T cell repertoires in cytomegalovirus infection. The germline gives CDR1 SEHNR, CDR2 FQNEAQ (reference sequence). This CDR3 contains 17 residues. Losses at the gene ends were 4 bases for V and 7 bases for J; bases not matched to a gene: 17. The source is a human donor in good health (CMV status not recorded). Some clones in this sample may be carry-over from other donors' samples. The V and J genes are TRBV7-9 and TRBJ2-5, with 8 bases fitting TRBD1. The material sequenced was PBMCs. This CDR3 is CASSSLKTGALDGTQYF. In DNA form, the CDR3 reads TGTGCCAGCAGCTCCCTTAAGACAGGGGCACTCGACGGGACCCAGTACTTC.